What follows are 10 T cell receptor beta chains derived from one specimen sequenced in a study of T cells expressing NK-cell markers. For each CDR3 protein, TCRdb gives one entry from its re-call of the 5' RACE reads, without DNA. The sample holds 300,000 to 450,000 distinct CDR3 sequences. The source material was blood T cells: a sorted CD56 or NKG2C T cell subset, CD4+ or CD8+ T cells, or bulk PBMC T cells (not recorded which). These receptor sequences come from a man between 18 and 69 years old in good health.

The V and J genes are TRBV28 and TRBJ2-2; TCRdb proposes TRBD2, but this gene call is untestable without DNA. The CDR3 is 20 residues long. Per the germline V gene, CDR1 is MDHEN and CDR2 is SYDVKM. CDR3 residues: CASSTPLLAGGPSGTGELFF.

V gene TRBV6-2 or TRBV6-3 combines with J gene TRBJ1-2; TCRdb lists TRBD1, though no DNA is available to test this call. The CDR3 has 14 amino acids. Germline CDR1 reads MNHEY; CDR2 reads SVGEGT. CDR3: CASRKTRGNYGYTF.

The chain's CDR3 is CASRSDSLNTGELFF. The chain couples TRBV5-1 to TRBJ2-2. CDR1 is SGHRS and CDR2 is YFSETQ in the germline V gene. The CDR3 is 15 amino acids. Filled out from reference TRBV5-1 and TRBJ2-2, the complete variable domain reads KAGVTQTPRYLIKTRGQQVTLSCSPISGHRSVSWYQQTPGQGLQFLFEYFSETQRNKGNFPGRFSGRQFSNSRSEMNVSTLELGDSALYLCASRSDSLNTGELFFGEGSRLTVL.

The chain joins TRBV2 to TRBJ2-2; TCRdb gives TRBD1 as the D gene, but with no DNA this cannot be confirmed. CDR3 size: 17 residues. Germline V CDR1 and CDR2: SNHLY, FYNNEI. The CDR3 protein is CASRPNPGQIVTGELFF.

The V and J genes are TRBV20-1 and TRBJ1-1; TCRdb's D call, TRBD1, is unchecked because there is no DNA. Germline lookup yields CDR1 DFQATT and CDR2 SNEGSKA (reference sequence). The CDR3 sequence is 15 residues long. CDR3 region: CSAGGVREMNTEAFF.

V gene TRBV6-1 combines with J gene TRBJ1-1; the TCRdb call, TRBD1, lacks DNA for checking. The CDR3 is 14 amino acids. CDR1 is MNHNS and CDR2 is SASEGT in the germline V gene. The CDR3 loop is CASSEYRDNGEAFF.

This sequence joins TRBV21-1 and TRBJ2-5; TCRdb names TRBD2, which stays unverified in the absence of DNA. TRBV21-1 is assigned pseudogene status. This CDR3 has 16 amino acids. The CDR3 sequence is CASSKGRRDWGETQYF.

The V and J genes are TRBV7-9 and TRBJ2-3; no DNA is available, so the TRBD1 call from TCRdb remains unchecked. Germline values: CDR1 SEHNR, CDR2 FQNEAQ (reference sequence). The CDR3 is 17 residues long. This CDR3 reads CASSSTMGQGLTDTQYF.

CDR3 in amino acids: CASSLTATYEQYF. The chain uses TRBV18 and TRBJ2-7. The germline gives CDR1 KGHSH, CDR2 LQKENI. CDR3 length equals 13 residues. Filled out from reference TRBV18 and TRBJ2-7, the complete variable domain reads NAGVMQNPRHLVRRRGQEARLRCSPMKGHSHVYWYRQLPEEGLKFMVYLQKENIIDESGMPKERFSAEFPKEGPSILRIQQVVRGDSAAYFCASSLTATYEQYFGPGTRLTVT.

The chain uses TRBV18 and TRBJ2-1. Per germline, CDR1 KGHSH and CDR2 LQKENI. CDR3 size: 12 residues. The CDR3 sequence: CASSSGYNEQFF.